This TCR beta chain was observed in a study of patients and donors after allogeneic stem cell transplantation. There are a few counts of this clonotype. MiXCR was run by TCRdb on the RT-PCR reads, yielding one entry per CDR3 protein. The table lists some 880,000 distinct CDR3 sequences, approximately 19% of them singletons. The V end lost 6 bases, the J end lost 0 bases, and 18 bases lay between the germline ends. The CDR3 has 16 residues. The germline V gene encodes CDR1 KGHSH and CDR2 LQKENI. This chain links TRBV18 with TRBJ2-7; the D call may be TRBD1 or TRBD2 (5 bases each). The sequenced material came from blood, either unsorted or a sorted T cell fraction (not recorded which). The origin of this receptor is a human donor who was either an allogeneic HSCT recipient or a stem cell or donor lymphocyte infusion donor (not recorded which). It is not recorded whose cells these are; they may come from a transplant donor. The CDR3 nucleotides are TGTGCCAGCTCCCTCTCGTCAGGGACCCCCTCCTACGAGCAGTACTTC. This encodes CASSLSSGTPSYEQYF.